Presented here are 9 T cell receptor beta chains from one specimen sequenced in a study of blood T cell repertoires in COVID-19. The data were produced by immunoSEQ multiplex PCR, yet TCRdb's version contains in-frame clones alone and is incomplete. The sample contains approximately 90,000 clones, roughly 84% of which appear only once. The sequenced sample was peripheral blood. Every receptor here comes from a woman aged 80 or older with active or convalescent COVID-19.

This clone appeared once. The gene calls are TRBV10-1 and TRBJ1-1, with D maybe TRBD1 (5 bases). The germline V gene encodes CDR1 WNHNN and CDR2 SYGVQD (reference sequence). Trimming cost V 3 bases and J 4 bases, with 9 bases left between them. This CDR3 is 13 amino acids long. CDR3 sequence (DNA): TGCGCCAGCAGTGATCTTAGGGGCACTGAAGCTTTCTTT. It translates to CASSDLRGTEAFF.

The chain couples TRBV27 to TRBJ2-1; TRBD2 matches at 8 bases. CDR1 is MNHEY and CDR2 is SMNVEV in the germline V gene (reference sequence). Losses at the gene ends were 5 bases for V and 6 bases for J; bases not matched to a gene: 12. The CDR3 has 16 residues. This CDR3 is CASSPRAGDFGNEQFF. The DNA for the CDR3 is TGTGCCAGCAGTCCTAGAGCGGGAGACTTTGGCAATGAGCAGTTCTTC.

Points on this clone: Distinct nucleotide sequences in the sample also encode this CDR3. The CDR3 DNA sequence: TGTGCCAGCAGTTTAGGGACAGGGTTAGTAGGTGGCTACACCTTC. Translation: CASSLGTGLVGGYTF. V is TRBV28 and J is TRBJ1-2; 9 positions agree with TRBD1. V gave up 2 bases and J gave up 7 bases; unmatched junction bases: 8. CDR3 length: 15 amino acids. Germline lookup yields CDR1 MDHEN and CDR2 SYDVKM.

The genes are TRBV6-1 and TRBJ1-2, with 8 positions matching TRBD1. CDR1 and CDR2 (germline): MNHNS, SASEGT. The V gene end was trimmed by 3 bases and the J gene end by 5 bases; junction bases not matched to a gene: 14. The CDR3 totals 17 residues. CDR3 sequence (DNA): TGTGCCAGCAGTGAGGCCGCCGGGCAGGGGGCTACGTATGGCTACACCTTC. This encodes CASSEAAGQGATYGYTF.

The rearrangement joins TRBV10-2 to TRBJ1-5; D call uncertain. V gave up 3 bases and J gave up 6 bases, with 6 bases separating them. The CDR3 runs 12 residues. In germline, CDR1 is WSHSY, CDR2 SAAADI. The CDR3 region is CASSEGGQPQHF. The DNA for the CDR3 is TGCGCCAGCAGTGAAGGAGGTCAGCCCCAGCATTTT.

The chain has TRBV6-5 and TRBJ1-6; TRBD1 aligns across 9 bases. The junction had 9 bases not matched to a gene; V was cut back by 8 bases and J by 10 bases. This CDR3 comprises 14 residues. CDR1 is MNHEY, CDR2 SVGAGI, per germline. In DNA, the CDR3 is TGTGCCAGCTCGCCAGGGACAGGGCAGTCACCCCTCCACTTT. This gives the protein CASSPGTGQSPLHF.

The chain combines TRBV5-1 with TRBJ2-2; perhaps TRBD1 as D (6 bases). The V end lost 0 bases, the J end lost 1 base, and 10 bases lay between the germline ends. There are 16 residues in the CDR3. The germline V gene encodes CDR1 SGHRS and CDR2 YFSETQ. CDR3 protein: CASSLEGRGNTGELFF. CDR3 nucleotide sequence: TGCGCCAGCAGCTTGGAGGGCAGGGGGAACACCGGGGAGCTGTTTTTT.

The rearrangement joins TRBV19 to TRBJ1-5; D is ambiguous. Trimming left V 7 bases short and J 3 bases short, with 13 bases between. CDR3 length: 14 amino acids. Germline V gene data show CDR1 as LNHDA and CDR2 as SQIVND (reference sequence). CDR3 DNA sequence: TGTGCCAGTACTCAGGACGGGAACAATCAGCCCCAGCATTTT. Encoded protein: CASTQDGNNQPQHF.

This clone was detected once. The chain joins TRBV6-5 to TRBJ1-1, with 7 nucleotides matching TRBD1. Germline V gives CDR1 MNHEY, CDR2 SVGAGI. The CDR3 runs 13 residues. The J segment lost 4 bases and the V segment lost 8 bases, leaving 7 bases of the junction unmatched. CDR3 nucleotides: TGTGCCAGCCAAGGGGGCCTCGGCACTGAAGCTTTCTTT. As protein: CASQGGLGTEAFF.